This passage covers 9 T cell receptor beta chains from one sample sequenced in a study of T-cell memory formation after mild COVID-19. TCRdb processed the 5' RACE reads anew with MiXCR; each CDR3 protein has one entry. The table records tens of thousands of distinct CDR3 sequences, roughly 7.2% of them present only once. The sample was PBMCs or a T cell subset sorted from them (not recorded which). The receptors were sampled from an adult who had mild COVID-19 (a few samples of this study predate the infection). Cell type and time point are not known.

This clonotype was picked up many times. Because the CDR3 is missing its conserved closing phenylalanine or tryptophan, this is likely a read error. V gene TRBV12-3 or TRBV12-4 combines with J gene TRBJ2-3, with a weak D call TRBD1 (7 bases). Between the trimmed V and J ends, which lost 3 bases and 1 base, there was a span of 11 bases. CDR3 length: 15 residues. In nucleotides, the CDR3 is TGTGCCAGCAGTTTGCAGGGGGAGGGCACAGATACGCAGTATTTG. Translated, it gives CASSLQGEGTDTQYL.

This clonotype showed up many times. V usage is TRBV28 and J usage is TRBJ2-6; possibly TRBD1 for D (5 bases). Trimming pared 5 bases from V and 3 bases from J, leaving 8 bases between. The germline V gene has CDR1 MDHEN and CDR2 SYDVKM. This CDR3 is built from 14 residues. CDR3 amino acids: CASSQGYGANVLTF. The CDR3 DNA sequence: TGTGCCAGCAGTCAGGGTTATGGGGCCAACGTCCTGACTTTC.

The DNA for the CDR3 is TGTGCCAGCTCACCGGGGGGCAACACTGAAGCTTTCTTT. Protein: CASSPGGNTEAFF. The chain couples TRBV18 to TRBJ1-1; D may be TRBD1 (6 bases). The CDR3 runs 13 residues. With 3 bases removed from V and 2 bases from J, the gap between germline ends came to 7 bases. CDR1 is KGHSH, CDR2 LQKENI, per germline.

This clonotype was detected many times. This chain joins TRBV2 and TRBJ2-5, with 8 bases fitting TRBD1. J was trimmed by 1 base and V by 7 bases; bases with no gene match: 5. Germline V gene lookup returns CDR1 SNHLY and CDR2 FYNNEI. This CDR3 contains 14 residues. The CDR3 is CASKWDRSQETQYF. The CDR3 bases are TGTGCCAGCAAGTGGGACAGGAGCCAAGAGACCCAGTACTTC.

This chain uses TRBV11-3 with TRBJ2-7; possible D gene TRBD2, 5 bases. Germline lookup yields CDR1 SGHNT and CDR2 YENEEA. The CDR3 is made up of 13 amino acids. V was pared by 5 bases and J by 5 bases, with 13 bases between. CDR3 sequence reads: CASSRESGNEQYF. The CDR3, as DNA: TGTGCCAGCAGCCGGGAAAGTGGTAACGAGCAGTACTTC. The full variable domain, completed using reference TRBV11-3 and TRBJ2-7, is EAGVVQSPRYKIIEKKQPVAFWCNPISGHNTLYWYLQNLGQGPELLIRYENEEAVDDSQLPKDRFSAERLKGVDSTLKIQPAELGDSAVYLCASSRESGNEQYFGPGTRLTVT.

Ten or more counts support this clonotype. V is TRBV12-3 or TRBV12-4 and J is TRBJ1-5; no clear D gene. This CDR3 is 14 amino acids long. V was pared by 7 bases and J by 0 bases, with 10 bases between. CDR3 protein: CASTHTYSNQPQHF. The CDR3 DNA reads TGTGCCAGCACCCACACTTATAGCAATCAGCCCCAGCATTTT.

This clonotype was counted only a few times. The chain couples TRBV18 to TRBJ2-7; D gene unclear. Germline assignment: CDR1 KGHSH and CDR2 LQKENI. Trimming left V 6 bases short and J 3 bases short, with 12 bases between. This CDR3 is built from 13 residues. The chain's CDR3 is CASSATRFYEQYF. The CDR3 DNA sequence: TGTGCCAGCTCGGCCACTCGATTCTACGAGCAGTACTTC.

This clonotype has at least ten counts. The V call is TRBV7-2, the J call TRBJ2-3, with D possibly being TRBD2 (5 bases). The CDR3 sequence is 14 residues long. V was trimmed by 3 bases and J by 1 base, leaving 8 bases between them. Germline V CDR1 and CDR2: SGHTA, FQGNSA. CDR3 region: CASSLDSGTDTQYF. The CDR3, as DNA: TGTGCCAGCAGCTTGGATAGCGGCACAGATACGCAGTATTTT.

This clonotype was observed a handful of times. The CDR3 here is CAWNPARTQGGADNMNTEAFF. Written as DNA, the CDR3 is TGTGCCTGGAACCCTGCCCGTACCCAGGGGGGGGCGGATAACATGAACACTGAAGCTTTCTTT. The J gene is TRBJ1-1, the V gene TRBV30; 7 bases map to TRBD1. The V and J ends lost 4 bases and 0 bases, in that order; junction bases with no gene match: 26. This CDR3 comprises 21 residues. CDR1 is GTSNPN, CDR2 SVGIG, per germline (reference sequence).